These T cell receptor beta chains were read from a single sample in a study of blood T cells in healthy people across ages. TCRdb re-analysed the 5' RACE reads in MiXCR, keeping a single row per CDR3 protein. The sample lists 800,000 or so distinct CDR3 sequences; about 25% were seen once. The data were also submitted as part of a second study, on T cells of mothers and their children.

The sequenced sample was blood. These receptors were collected from a boy aged 5-17 years in good health. Each CDR3 is given with its conserved first and last residue. The D gene is left open where the match is weak. Only some rows state a clone size, as once, few, many or a class for expanded clones.

clone size	D gene	V gene	J gene	CDR3 DNA	CDR3 protein
many	NA	TRBV4-3	TRBJ2-1	TGCGCCAGCAGCCAAGACCCTAGGGGAGCTAATGAGCAGTTCTTC	CASSQDPRGANEQFF
NA	TRBD1	TRBV5-1	TRBJ1-2	TGCGCCAGCAGTTTAATGACAGGGAATGGCTACACCTTC	CASSLMTGNGYTF
NA	NA	TRBV5-1	TRBJ2-7	TGCGCCAGCAGCTTGGATGGGAGCGGACCCTACGAGCAGTACTTC	CASSLDGSGPYEQYF
NA	NA	TRBV14	TRBJ1-2	TGTGCCAGCAGCCAAGTCCCAGACGGGGGCTACACCTTC	CASSQVPDGGYTF
NA	TRBD2	TRBV28	TRBJ2-7	TGTGCCAGCAGTTTATGGGTAGGAGCGGGAGGGTTAAATAGCTCCTACGAGCAGTACTTC	CASSLWVGAGGLNSSYEQYF
NA	TRBD2	TRBV20-1	TRBJ2-5	TGCAGTGCTAGAGATTTAGCGGGAGATGTAGAGACCCAGTACTTC	CSARDLAGDVETQYF
NA	NA	TRBV21-1	TRBJ2-1	TGTGCCACCCCCATTGAGCAGTTCTTC	CATPIEQFF
few	NA	TRBV29-1	TRBJ2-7	TGCAGCGTTGAGGGTAGTGCGGTGGACGAGCAGTACTTC	CSVEGSAVDEQYF
NA	TRBD1	TRBV12-3/TRBV12-4	TRBJ2-1	TGTGCCAGCAGTTCCGGGACAGGGATCAATGAGCAGTTCTTC	CASSSGTGINEQFF
NA	NA	TRBV25-1	TRBJ2-5	TGTGCCAGCAGTGAAGGCGGCACCCAAGAGACCCAGTACTTC	CASSEGGTQETQYF
NA	NA	TRBV15	TRBJ2-3	TGTGCCACCAGCAGAGCACGGTTGGATACGCAGTATTTT	CATSRARLDTQYF
few	NA	TRBV7-3	TRBJ2-5	TGTGCCAGCAGCTTATCCCCCAACCGGGAGACCCAGTACTTC	CASSLSPNRETQYF
few	NA	TRBV19	TRBJ2-2	TGTGCCAGTAGTACGGAGAAGACCGGGGAGCTGTTTTTT	CASSTEKTGELFF
few	NA	TRBV6-5	TRBJ2-1	TGTGCCAGCAGTTACGATGGGGATTGGGATGAGCAGTTCTTC	CASSYDGDWDEQFF
NA	NA	TRBV6-6	TRBJ1-1	TGTGCCAGCAGTTCCAGGACCGGCCGTGAAGCTTTCTTT	CASSSRTGREAFF
many	NA	TRBV6-6	TRBJ2-4	TGTGCCAGCAGTTACGGTGGTGGCGGGGAAAAAAACATTCAGTACTTC	CASSYGGGGEKNIQYF
few	TRBD1	TRBV12-3/TRBV12-4	TRBJ1-4	TGTGCCAGCAGAGGGACAGAAGGAGGTATTGAAAAACTGTTTTTT	CASRGTEGGIEKLFF
once	TRBD2	TRBV18	TRBJ2-4	TGTGCCAGCTCGACCGCGGGGGGTGGAAACATTCAGTACTTC	CASSTAGGGNIQYF
NA	NA	TRBV7-2	TRBJ2-3	TGTGCCAGCAGCCGTGTAGCATCTCGCACAGATACGCAGTATTTT	CASSRVASRTDTQYF
NA	NA	TRBV20-1	TRBJ2-5	TGCAGTGCTAGTCGGGGGACGAGAATGGAGACCCAGTACTTC	CSASRGTRMETQYF
many	NA	TRBV4-3	TRBJ2-5	TGCGCCAGCAGCCTTCGGGCCTCGATGCAAGAGACCCAGTACTTC	CASSLRASMQETQYF
NA	TRBD2	TRBV12-3/TRBV12-4	TRBJ2-1	TGTGCCAGCAGTTTGGGGCCCCCGACTAGCGGGGCCGACAATGAGCAGTTCTTC	CASSLGPPTSGADNEQFF
NA	TRBD2	TRBV15	TRBJ2-3	TGTGCCACCAGCAGTAGCGGGGTTAGCACAGATACGCAGTATTTT	CATSSSGVSTDTQYF
NA	NA	TRBV6-6	TRBJ1-1	TGTGCCAGCAGACTGGGCAGGGCGAACACTGAAGCTTTCTTT	CASRLGRANTEAFF
NA	TRBD1	TRBV20-1	TRBJ1-5	TGCAGTGCTAGACTGGACAGGGGACAGCCCCAGCATTTT	CSARLDRGQPQHF
NA	TRBD1	TRBV20-1	TRBJ1-4	TGCAGTGCTGCCCGGACAGGGGAACATGAAAAACTGTTTTTT	CSAARTGEHEKLFF
NA	NA	TRBV20-1	TRBJ2-7	TGCAGTGCTTTTAGCGAAACCTACGAGCAGTACTTC	CSAFSETYEQYF
few	NA	TRBV20-1	TRBJ2-4	TGCAGTGCGCTTCCGGGAACAGGGAGTAACATTCAGTACTTC	CSALPGTGSNIQYF
NA	TRBD1	TRBV10-3	TRBJ2-1	TGTGCCATCAAATCGGGACAGGGGGCTGGGAATGAGCAGTTCTTC	CAIKSGQGAGNEQFF
NA	NA	TRBV20-1	TRBJ2-1	TGCAGTGCTGGTTCTACAGGGTTAGGCTACAATGAGCAGTTCTTC	CSAGSTGLGYNEQFF
NA	TRBD1	TRBV6-1	TRBJ2-4	TGTGCCAGCAGTGAACTGGACAGGGCAGGCATTCAGTACTTC	CASSELDRAGIQYF
NA	TRBD2	TRBV13	TRBJ2-1	TGTGCCAGCAGCTTAGAAGCGGGGGGGGTGTATGAGCAGTTCTTC	CASSLEAGGVYEQFF
NA	NA	TRBV20-1	TRBJ2-5	TGCAGTGCGGGGTCACCAGGGGGGCAAGAGACCCAGTACTTC	CSAGSPGGQETQYF
few	NA	TRBV25-1	TRBJ2-1	TGTGCCAGCGCGGCTGGGTCCGTGGGAGGACGGGGTGAGCAGTTCTTC	CASAAGSVGGRGEQFF
few	NA	TRBV9	TRBJ2-1	TGTGCCAGCAGCGTAGGGGGAATCTCCTACAATGAGCAGTTCTTC	CASSVGGISYNEQFF
NA	NA	TRBV15	TRBJ1-1	TGTGCCACCAGCAGAATTCGAGAGAACACTGAAGCTTTCTTT	CATSRIRENTEAFF
few	TRBD1	TRBV11-2	TRBJ2-2	TGTGCCAGCAGCTTACACAGGGGGGCAATGTACACCGGGGAGCTGTTTTTT	CASSLHRGAMYTGELFF
NA	NA	TRBV5-1	TRBJ2-5	TGCGCCAGCAGCTCGGACCTACAGACCCAGTACTTC	CASSSDLQTQYF
NA	TRBD2	TRBV4-2	TRBJ2-1	TGTGCCAGCAGCCAAGCCCCAGCGGGGCAACCCAATGAGCAGTTCTTC	CASSQAPAGQPNEQFF
NA	TRBD1	TRBV7-8	TRBJ2-5	TGTGCCATCCGGGACAGGGGGTACGAGACCCAGTACTTC	CAIRDRGYETQYF
few	NA	TRBV13	TRBJ2-3	TGTGCCAGCAGCTTTCTAGCGTCAGAAAACGCGGATACGCAGTATTTT	CASSFLASENADTQYF
NA	NA	TRBV29-1	TRBJ1-2	TGCAGCGTTGAGGGGAGGGGAAATAACTATGGCTACACCTTC	CSVEGRGNNYGYTF
NA	NA	TRBV3-1	TRBJ1-2	TGTGCCAGCAGCCAGGTCGTGCAGGAACCCTATGGCTACACCTTC	CASSQVVQEPYGYTF
NA	NA	TRBV28	TRBJ2-7	TGTGCCAGCAGTTTATGGTCTAGGCCCAACTACGAGCAGTACTTC	CASSLWSRPNYEQYF
NA	TRBD1	TRBV2	TRBJ2-5	TGTGCCAGCAGTAAACCCAGGGGGCTACGGGAGACCCAGTACTTC	CASSKPRGLRETQYF
NA	NA	TRBV13	TRBJ2-7	TGTGCCAGCAGCCCTACTGGTTCCAGGGGAGCTTACGAGCAGTACTTC	CASSPTGSRGAYEQYF
NA	NA	TRBV6-2/TRBV6-3	TRBJ2-6	TGTGCCAGCAGCCCACAGGGGGCCAACGTCCTGACTTTC	CASSPQGANVLTF
few	NA	TRBV28	TRBJ2-7	TGTGCCAGCAGTCCGAATACGGTGCAGTACTTC	CASSPNTVQYF
few	TRBD1	TRBV27	TRBJ2-2	TGTGCCAGCAGTCGGACAGGAAGTTTGACTGGGGAGCTGTTTTTT	CASSRTGSLTGELFF
few	NA	TRBV20-1	TRBJ1-2	TGCAGTGCCGCCCCTGGGGCGGGGGAGCTTAACTATGGCTACACCTTC	CSAAPGAGELNYGYTF